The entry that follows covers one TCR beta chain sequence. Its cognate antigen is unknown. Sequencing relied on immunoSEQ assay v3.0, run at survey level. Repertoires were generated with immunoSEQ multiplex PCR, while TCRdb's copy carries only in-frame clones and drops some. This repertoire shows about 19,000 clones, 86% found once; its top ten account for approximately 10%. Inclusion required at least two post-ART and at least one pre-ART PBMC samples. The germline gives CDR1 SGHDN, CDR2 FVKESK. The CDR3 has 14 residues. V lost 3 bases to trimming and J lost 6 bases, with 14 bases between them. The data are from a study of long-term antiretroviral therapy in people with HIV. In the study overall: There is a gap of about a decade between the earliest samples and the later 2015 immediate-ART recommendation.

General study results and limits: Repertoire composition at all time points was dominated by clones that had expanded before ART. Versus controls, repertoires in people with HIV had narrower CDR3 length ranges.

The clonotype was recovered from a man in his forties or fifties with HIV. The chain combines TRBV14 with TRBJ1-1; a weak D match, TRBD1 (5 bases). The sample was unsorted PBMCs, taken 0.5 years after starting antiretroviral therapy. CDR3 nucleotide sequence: TGTGCCAGCAGCCAGCTCCAATTGGGGCCTGAAGCTTTCTTT. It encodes CASSQLQLGPEAFF.